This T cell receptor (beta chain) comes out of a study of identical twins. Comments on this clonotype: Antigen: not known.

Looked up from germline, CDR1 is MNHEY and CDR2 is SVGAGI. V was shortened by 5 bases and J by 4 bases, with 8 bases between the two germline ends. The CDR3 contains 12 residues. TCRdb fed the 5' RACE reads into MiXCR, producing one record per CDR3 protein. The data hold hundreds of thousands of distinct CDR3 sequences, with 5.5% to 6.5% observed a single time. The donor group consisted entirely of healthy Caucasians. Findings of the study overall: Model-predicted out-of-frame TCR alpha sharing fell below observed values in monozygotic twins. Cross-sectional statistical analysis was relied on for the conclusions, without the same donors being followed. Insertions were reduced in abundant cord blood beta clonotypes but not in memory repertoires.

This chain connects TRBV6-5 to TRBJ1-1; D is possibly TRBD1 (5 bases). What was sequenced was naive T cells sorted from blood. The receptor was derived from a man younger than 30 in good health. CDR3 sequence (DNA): TGTGCCAGCAGTACAGGTGCCACTGAAGCTTTCTTT. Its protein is CASSTGATEAFF.